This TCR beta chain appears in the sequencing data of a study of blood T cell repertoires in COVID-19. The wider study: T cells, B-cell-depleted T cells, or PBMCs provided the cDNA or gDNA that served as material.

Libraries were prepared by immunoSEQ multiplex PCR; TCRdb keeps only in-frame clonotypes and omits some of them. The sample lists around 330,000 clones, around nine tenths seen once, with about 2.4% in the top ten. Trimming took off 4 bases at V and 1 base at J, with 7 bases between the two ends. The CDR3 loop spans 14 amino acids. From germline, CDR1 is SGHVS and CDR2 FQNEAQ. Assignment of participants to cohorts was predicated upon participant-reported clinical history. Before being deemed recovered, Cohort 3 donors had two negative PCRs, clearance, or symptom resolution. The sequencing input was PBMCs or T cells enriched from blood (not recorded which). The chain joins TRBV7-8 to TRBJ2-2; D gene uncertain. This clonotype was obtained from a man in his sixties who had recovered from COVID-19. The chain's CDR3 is CASSYSGNTGELFF. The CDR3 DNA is TGTGCCAGCAGCTATTCAGGGAACACCGGGGAGCTGTTTTTT.